This T cell receptor (beta chain) was observed in a study of blood T cell repertoires in COVID-19. Study information: The study drew acute and convalescent COVID-19 samples from the United States, Italy and Spain. PBMCs, B-cell-depleted T cells, or T cells were the source of the cDNA or gDNA that made up the material.

The CDR3 covers 16 residues. Germline CDR1 is SGHNT and CDR2 is YYREEE (reference sequence). The J segment lost 4 bases and the V segment lost 4 bases, leaving 9 bases of the junction unmatched. Followed longitudinally, the Seattle patients had been enrolled during active infection. The repertoire was sequenced with immunoSEQ multiplex PCR; TCRdb's copy has only in-frame clones and lacks some. This sample yields some 70,000 clones, of which approximately 73% are seen a single time; under 15% belongs to the top ten. This chain connects TRBV5-4 to TRBJ2-5; 11 bases line up with TRBD1. This TCR derives from a man in his sixties with COVID-19, enrolled during active disease. Material: peripheral blood. CDR3 amino acids: CASSPGTGGLRETQYF. In nucleotides, the CDR3 is TGTGCCAGCAGCCCCGGGACAGGGGGACTTAGAGAGACCCAGTACTTC. Variable domain in full (rest from reference TRBV5-4 and TRBJ2-5): ETGVTQSPTHLIKTRGQQVTLRCSSQSGHNTVSWYQQALGQGPQFIFQYYREEENGRGNFPPRFSGLQFPNYSSELNVNALELDDSALYLCASSPGTGGLRETQYFGPGTRLLVL.